This T cell receptor (beta chain) emerged from a study of T cell responses to AZD1222 COVID-19 vaccine (dated by TCRdb to about 2021). Broadly, across the study: AZD1222 recipients with second doses at about 4 weeks or about 12 weeks were pooled, because spike-specific TCR depth and breadth did not differ between schedules. TCR sequencing was performed for 230 to 250 trial participants, of whom some 200 were given two doses of AZD1222 and approximately 25 were given two doses of MenACWY control vaccine. Trial participants were enrolled into age subgroups of 18-55, 56-69 and 70-plus years, which contained about 150, 28 and 57 TCR-sequenced participants, respectively.

The CDR3 measures 17 amino acids from cysteine to phenylalanine. Of the read, only the CDR3 DNA is kept; its 51 bases are in frame from base 1. Germline trimming amounts to 4 bases on V and 6 bases on J, with 10 as the count of junction bases outside the gene matches. CDR1 and CDR2, looked up from the germline V gene (reference sequence), are LGHDT and YNNKEL. Results and caveats for the whole study, not just this receptor: Participants were mostly white British and included more females than males, and it was suggested by the authors that clonal diversity may have been underestimated. Because no day 14 peak-response samples were available, the repertoires could be characterized only after the peak T cell response. A significant rise in spike-specific TCR breadth and depth was observed after two AZD1222 doses relative to day 0 and relative to MenACWY recipients. Vaccine-associated CD4 TCRs spanned the whole spike protein, with dominant responses in regions 160-218 and 743-854. Conclusions about previously exposed vaccinees are limited because only five to seven AZD1222 recipients were SARS-CoV-2 seropositive at baseline. In the small 56-69-year group, the increase in depth fell short of significance, most likely because of low power. Epitopes outside the regions mutated in the B.1.351 and B.1.1.7 variants were reportedly recognized by nearly half of the unique spike-specific TCRs.

The CDR3 regions of human TCRbeta chains were analyzed by immunosequencing. From the authors' description of their analysis: Repertoire TCRs were matched against a reference library of SARS-CoV-2-specific TCRs generated with the MIRA antigen-specificity platform. Breadth was defined as the fraction of unique TCRs that were SARS-CoV-2-associated. Depth was defined as the fraction of total T cells that were SARS-CoV-2-associated. Using the MIRA data, each spike-specific TCR was mapped to the spike region that the TCR reacts to and placed in a CD4 or CD8 class. Log10-transformed breadth and depth values were compared by one-way ANOVA with Sidak's multiple comparisons tests. The table comes from immuneACCESS by way of TCRdb, which keeps in-frame sequences with V and J called. Part of the clones is missing from these tables; in studies checked, under half for an unresolved V gene and the rest for unknown reasons. From that table come the V and J calls and clone size; the DNA was used to work out D and trimming. The sample has 98,000 or so clones on record, 88% of them singletons. In total, the top ten clones hold 8% to 9% of the sample.

About this clone itself: Its antigen remains undetermined. Base qualities are not at hand, and no much larger clone is one base apart.

The label giving this sample's time point can be read as: baseline before first vaccination. Samples from vaccinated people were obtained from the UK trials COV001 and COV002, which included a single-blind randomized controlled phase 2/3 trial of AZD1222 (ChAdOx1 nCoV-19) in healthy adults. Trial participant PBMC samples were collected at day 0 and day 28 after the second dose for TCRbeta chain sequencing. The TCR comes from an adult in good health. This material consisted of peripheral blood, taken on day 0 of AZD1222 vaccination. The V and J segments used are TRBV3-1 (or the pseudogene TRBV3-2) and TRBJ2-2; 11 middle bases align to TRBD2. The bases read TGTGCCAGCAGCCCACAGGGGCTAGCGGGGGGACCCGGGGAGCTGTTTTTT. Its protein product is CASSPQGLAGGPGELFF.